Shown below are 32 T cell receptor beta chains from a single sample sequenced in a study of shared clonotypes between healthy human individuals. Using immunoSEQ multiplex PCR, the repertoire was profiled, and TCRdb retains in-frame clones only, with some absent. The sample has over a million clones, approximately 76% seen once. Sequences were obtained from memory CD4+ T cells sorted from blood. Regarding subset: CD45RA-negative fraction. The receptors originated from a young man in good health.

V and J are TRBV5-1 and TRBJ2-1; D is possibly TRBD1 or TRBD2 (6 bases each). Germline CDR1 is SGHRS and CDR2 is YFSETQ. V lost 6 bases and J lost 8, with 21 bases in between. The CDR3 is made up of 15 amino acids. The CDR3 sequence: CASTYGGHSSDEQFF. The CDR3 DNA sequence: TGCGCCAGCACCTATGGGGGGCACAGCTCCGATGAGCAGTTCTTC.

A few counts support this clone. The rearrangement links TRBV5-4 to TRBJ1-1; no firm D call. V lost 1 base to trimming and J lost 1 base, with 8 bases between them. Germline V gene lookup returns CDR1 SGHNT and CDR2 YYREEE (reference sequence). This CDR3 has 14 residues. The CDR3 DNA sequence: TGTGCCAGCAGCTTGTCTGGGCCGAACACTGAAGCTTTCTTT. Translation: CASSLSGPNTEAFF.

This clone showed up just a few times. CDR3 sequence (DNA): TGTGCCAGCAGCCACCCCGGGACAGGGGGAAACACTGAAGCTTTCTTT. Residues: CASSHPGTGGNTEAFF. The V and J genes are TRBV5-4 and TRBJ1-1; 11 nucleotides match TRBD1. V lost 4 bases, J lost 2 bases, and 7 bases stayed unmatched. There are 16 residues in the CDR3. In germline, CDR1 is SGHNT, CDR2 YYREEE (reference sequence).

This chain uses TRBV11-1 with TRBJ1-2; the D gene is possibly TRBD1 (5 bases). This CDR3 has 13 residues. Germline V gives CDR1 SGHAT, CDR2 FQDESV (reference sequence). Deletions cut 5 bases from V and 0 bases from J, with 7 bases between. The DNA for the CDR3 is TGTGCCAGCAGCCAGACAGCTAACTATGGCTACACCTTC. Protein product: CASSQTANYGYTF.

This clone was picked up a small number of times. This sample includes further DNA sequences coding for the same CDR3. CDR3 nucleotides: TGTGCCAGCTCACCACCAAACGGTGGAACTGAAGCTTTCTTT. As protein: CASSPPNGGTEAFF. The chain recombines TRBV18 with TRBJ1-1; D call uncertain. V was shortened by 0 bases and J by 5 bases, with 10 bases between the two germline ends. The CDR3 sequence is 14 residues long. The germline CDR1 and CDR2 sequences are KGHSH and LQKENI.

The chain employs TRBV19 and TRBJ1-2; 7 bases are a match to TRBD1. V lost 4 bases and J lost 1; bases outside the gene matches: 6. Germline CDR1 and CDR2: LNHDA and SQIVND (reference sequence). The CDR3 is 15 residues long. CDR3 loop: CASSTPGQSNYGYTF. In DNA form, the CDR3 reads TGTGCCAGTAGTACCCCGGGACAGAGTAACTATGGCTACACCTTC.

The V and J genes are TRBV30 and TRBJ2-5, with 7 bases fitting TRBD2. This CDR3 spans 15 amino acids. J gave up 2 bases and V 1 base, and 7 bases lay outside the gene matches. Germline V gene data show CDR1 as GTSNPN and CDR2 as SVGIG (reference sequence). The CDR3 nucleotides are TGTGCCTGGAGTGCCGAACTAGCGCAACAAGAGACCCAGTACTTC. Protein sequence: CAWSAELAQQETQYF. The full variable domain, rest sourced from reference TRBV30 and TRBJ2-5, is SQTIHQWPATLVQPVGSPLSLECTVEGTSNPNLYWYRQAAGRGLQLLFYSVGIGQISSEVPQNLSASRPQDRQFILSSKKLLLSDSGFYLCAWSAELAQQETQYFGPGTRLLVL.

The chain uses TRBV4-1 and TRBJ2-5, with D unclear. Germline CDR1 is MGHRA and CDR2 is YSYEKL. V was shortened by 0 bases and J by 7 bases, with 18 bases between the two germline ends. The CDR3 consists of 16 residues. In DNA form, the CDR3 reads TGCGCCAGCAGCCAAGAGACCGCCCCGCAAACCGGGACCCAGTACTTC. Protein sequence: CASSQETAPQTGTQYF.

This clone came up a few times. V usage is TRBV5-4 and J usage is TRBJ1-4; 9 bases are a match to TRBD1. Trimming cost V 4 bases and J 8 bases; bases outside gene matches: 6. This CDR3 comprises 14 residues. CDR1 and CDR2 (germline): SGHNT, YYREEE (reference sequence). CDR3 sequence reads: CASSVGQGREKLFF. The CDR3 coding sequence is TGTGCCAGCAGCGTGGGACAGGGAAGAGAAAAACTGTTTTTT.

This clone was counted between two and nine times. In DNA, the CDR3 is TGTGCCAGCAGCCCCCCCAGGGGGGCGTCCCAAGAGACCCAGTACTTC. It yields the protein CASSPPRGASQETQYF. The rearrangement joins TRBV5-6 to TRBJ2-5, with a tentative D call TRBD1 (7 bases). V shed 4 bases and J shed 1 base, with 17 bases lying between them. The germline V gene encodes CDR1 SGHDT and CDR2 YYEEEE. The CDR3 extends over 16 amino acids. Supplemented by reference TRBV5-6 and TRBJ2-5, the full variable domain reads DAGVTQSPTHLIKTRGQQVTLRCSPKSGHDTVSWYQQALGQGPQFIFQYYEEEERQRGNFPDRFSGHQFPNYSSELNVNALLLGDSALYLCASSPPRGASQETQYFGPGTRLLVL.

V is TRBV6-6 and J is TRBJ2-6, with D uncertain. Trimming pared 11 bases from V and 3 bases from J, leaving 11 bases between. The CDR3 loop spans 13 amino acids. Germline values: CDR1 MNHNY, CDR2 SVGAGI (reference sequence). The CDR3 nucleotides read TGTGCCGAACGAGGCCTTGGGGCCAACGTCCTGACTTTC. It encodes CAERGLGANVLTF.

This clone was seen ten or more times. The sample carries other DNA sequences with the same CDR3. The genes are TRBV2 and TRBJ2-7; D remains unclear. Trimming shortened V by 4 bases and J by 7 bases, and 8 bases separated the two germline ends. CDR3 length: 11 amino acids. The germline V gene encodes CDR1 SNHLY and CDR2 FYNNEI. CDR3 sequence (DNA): TGTGCCAGCAGTGCTCTGAGTGAGCAGTACTTC. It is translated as CASSALSEQYF.

CDR3 region: CAISESSTYEQYF. The CDR3 DNA sequence: TGTGCCATCAGTGAGTCCAGTACCTACGAGCAGTACTTC. The rearrangement links TRBV10-3 to TRBJ2-7; D is unclear. V gave up 0 bases and J gave up 2 bases, with 5 bases separating them. This CDR3 contains 13 residues. The germline gives CDR1 ENHRY, CDR2 SYGVKD.

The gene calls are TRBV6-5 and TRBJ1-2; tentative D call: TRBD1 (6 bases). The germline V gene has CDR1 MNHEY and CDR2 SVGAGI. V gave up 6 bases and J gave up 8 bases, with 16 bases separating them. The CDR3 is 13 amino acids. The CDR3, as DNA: TGTGCCAGCAGAGAGACACAGGGTGGGGGCTACACCTTC. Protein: CASRETQGGGYTF.

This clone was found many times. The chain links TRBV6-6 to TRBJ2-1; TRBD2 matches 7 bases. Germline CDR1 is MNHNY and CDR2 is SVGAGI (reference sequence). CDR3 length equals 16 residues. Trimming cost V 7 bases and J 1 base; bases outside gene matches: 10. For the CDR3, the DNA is TGTGCCAGCACCCCCGAGCTTAGCGGGTCCTACAATGAGCAGTTCTTC. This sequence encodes CASTPELSGSYNEQFF.

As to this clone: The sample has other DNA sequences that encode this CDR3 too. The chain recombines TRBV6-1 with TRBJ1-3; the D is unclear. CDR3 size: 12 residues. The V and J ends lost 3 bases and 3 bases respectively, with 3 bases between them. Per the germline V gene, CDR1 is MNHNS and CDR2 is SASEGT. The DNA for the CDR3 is TGTGCCAGCAGTGACCGTGGAAACACCATATATTTT. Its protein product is CASSDRGNTIYF.

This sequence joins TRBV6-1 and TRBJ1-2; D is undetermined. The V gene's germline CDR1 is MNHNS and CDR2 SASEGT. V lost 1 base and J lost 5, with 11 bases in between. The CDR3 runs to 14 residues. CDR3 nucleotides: TGTGCCAGCAGTGAAGGGAGCCGGAATTATGGCTACACCTTC. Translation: CASSEGSRNYGYTF.

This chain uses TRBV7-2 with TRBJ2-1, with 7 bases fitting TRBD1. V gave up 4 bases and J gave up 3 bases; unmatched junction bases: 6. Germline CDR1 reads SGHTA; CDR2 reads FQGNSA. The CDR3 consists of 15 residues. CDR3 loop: CASSSQGQSYNEQFF. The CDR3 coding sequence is TGTGCCAGCAGCTCACAGGGACAGAGCTACAATGAGCAGTTCTTC.

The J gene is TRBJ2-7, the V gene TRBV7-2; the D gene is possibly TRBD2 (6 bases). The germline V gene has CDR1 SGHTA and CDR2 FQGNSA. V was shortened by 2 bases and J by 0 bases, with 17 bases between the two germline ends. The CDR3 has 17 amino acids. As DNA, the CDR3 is TGTGCCAGCAGCTTAAATCGAGGCGGGATCAGCTCCTACGAGCAGTACTTC. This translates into CASSLNRGGISSYEQYF. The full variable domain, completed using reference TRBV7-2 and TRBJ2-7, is GAGVSQSPSNKVTEKGKDVELRCDPISGHTALYWYRQSLGQGLEFLIYFQGNSAPDKSGLPSDRFSAERTGGSVSTLTIQRTQQEDSAVYLCASSLNRGGISSYEQYFGPGTRLTVT.

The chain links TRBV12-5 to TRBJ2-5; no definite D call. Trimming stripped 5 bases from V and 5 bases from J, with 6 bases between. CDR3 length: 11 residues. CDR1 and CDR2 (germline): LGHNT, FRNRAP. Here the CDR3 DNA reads TGTGCTAGTGGTCGACGGGAGACCCAGTACTTC. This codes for CASGRRETQYF.

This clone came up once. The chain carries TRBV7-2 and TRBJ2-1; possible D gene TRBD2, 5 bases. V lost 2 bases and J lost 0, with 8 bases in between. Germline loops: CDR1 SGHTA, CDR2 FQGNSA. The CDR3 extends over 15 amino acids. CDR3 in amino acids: CASSLYGSSYNEQFF. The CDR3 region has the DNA TGTGCCAGCAGCTTATATGGGAGCTCCTACAATGAGCAGTTCTTC.

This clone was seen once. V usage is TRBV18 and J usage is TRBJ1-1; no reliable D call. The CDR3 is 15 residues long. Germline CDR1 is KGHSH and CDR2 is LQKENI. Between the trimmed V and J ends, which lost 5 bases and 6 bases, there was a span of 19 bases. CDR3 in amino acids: CASSSESTSVSEAFF. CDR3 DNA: TGTGCCAGCTCATCCGAATCGACGAGTGTTTCTGAAGCTTTCTTT.

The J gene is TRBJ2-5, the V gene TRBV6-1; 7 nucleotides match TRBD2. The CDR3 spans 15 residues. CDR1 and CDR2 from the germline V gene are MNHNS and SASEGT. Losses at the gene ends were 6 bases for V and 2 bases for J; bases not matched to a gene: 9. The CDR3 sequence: CASSSPGGGQETQYF. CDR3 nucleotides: TGTGCCAGCAGCTCGCCGGGGGGAGGACAAGAGACCCAGTACTTC.

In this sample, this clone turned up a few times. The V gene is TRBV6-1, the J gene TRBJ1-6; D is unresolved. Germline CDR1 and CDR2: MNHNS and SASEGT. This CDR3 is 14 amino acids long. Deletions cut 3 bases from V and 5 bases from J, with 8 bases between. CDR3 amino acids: CASSDNGNNSPLHF. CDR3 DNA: TGTGCCAGCAGTGATAACGGAAATAATTCACCCCTCCACTTT.

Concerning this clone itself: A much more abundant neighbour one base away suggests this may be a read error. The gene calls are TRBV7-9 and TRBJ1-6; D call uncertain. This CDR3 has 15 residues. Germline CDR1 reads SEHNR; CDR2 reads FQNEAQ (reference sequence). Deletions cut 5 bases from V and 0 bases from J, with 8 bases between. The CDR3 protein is CASSPQSSYNSPLHF. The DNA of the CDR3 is TGTGCCAGCAGCCCCCAGAGCTCCTATAATTCACCCCTCCACTTT. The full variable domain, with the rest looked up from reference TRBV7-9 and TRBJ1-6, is DTGVSQNPRHKITKRGQNVTFRCDPISEHNRLYWYRQTLGQGPEFLTYFQNEAQLEKSRLLSDRFSAERPKGSFSTLEIQRTEQGDSAMYLCASSPQSSYNSPLHFGNGTRLTVT.

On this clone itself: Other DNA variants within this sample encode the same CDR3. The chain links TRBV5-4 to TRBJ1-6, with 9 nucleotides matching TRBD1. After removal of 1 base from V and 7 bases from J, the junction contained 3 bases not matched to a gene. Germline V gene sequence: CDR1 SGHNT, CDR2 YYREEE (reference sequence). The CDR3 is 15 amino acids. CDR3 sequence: CASSLSGTGNSPLHF. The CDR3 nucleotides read TGTGCCAGCAGCTTGTCCGGGACAGGGAATTCACCCCTCCACTTT.

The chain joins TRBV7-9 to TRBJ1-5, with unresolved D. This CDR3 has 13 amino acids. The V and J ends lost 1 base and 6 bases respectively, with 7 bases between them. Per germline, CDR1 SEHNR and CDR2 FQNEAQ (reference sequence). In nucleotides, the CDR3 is TGTGCCAGCAGCTTAGATAGGATTCAGCCCCAGCATTTT. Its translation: CASSLDRIQPQHF.

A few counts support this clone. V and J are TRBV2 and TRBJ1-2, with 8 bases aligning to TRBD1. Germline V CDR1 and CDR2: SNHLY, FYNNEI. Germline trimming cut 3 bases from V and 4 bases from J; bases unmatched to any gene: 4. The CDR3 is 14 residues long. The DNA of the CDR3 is TGTGCCAGCAGTGACAGGGGGCTGGTCTATGGCTACACCTTC. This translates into CASSDRGLVYGYTF.

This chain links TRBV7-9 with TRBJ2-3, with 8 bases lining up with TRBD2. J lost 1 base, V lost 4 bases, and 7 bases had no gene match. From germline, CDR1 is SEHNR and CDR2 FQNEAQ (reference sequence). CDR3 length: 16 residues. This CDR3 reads CASSYLTSAGTDTQYF. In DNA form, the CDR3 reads TGTGCCAGCAGCTACCTGACTAGCGCAGGCACAGATACGCAGTATTTT.

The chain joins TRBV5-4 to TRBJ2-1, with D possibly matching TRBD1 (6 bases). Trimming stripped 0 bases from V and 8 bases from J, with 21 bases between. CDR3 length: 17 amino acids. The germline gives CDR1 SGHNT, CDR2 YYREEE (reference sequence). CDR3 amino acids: CASSLGGNRALGDEQFF. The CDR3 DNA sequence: TGTGCCAGCAGCTTGGGGGGTAACAGGGCCCTAGGGGATGAGCAGTTCTTC.

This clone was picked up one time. CDR3 in DNA: TGTGCCAGCAGGAGAGCAGTCGTAGGATATGGGGCCAACGTCCTGACTTTC. Translation: CASRRAVVGYGANVLTF. J is TRBJ2-6 and V is TRBV5-8, with no clear D. The V end lost 5 bases, the J end lost 3 bases, and 18 bases lay between the germline ends. There are 17 residues in the CDR3. Per germline, CDR1 SGHTS and CDR2 YDEGEE.

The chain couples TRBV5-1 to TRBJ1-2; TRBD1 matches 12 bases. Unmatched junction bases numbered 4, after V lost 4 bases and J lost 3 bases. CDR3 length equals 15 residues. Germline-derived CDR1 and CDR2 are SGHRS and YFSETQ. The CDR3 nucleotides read TGCGCCAGCAGCGAGGGACAGGGGGCGGACTATGGCTACACCTTC. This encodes CASSEGQGADYGYTF.